Listed below are T cell receptor beta chains from one sample, sequenced in a study of blood T cell repertoires in COVID-19. Profiled with immunoSEQ multiplex PCR; TCRdb holds only in-frame clones, not every one. The sample holds some 130,000 clones, roughly four fifths seen once. The material sequenced was peripheral blood. These receptors were obtained from a human donor in a cohort sampled during active COVID-19. Both conserved end residues are part of each CDR3. A D gene is named only where the DNA matches it firmly.

d_call,j_call,v_call,cdr3_aa
NA,TRBJ2-7,TRBV6-5,CASSYSNRGGNEQYF
TRBD1,TRBJ1-2,TRBV7-8,CASSLVRTGGIGYTF
TRBD2,TRBJ2-3,TRBV28,CASSHLSGGDFTDTQYF
TRBD1,TRBJ1-2,TRBV5-8,CASSSGTAYYGYTF
TRBD1,TRBJ1-6,TRBV18,CASSPGVRDSRPLHF
TRBD1,TRBJ2-7,TRBV5-1,CASSSTPLMTGQTYEQYF
TRBD1,TRBJ2-7,TRBV6-5,CAAPDRANYEQYF
NA,TRBJ2-7,TRBV7-6,CASSFNPYGPYEQYF
NA,TRBJ1-5,TRBV27,CASSPTGQPQHF
TRBD2,TRBJ2-2,TRBV6-5,CASTAGGSGELFF
NA,TRBJ2-7,TRBV5-5,CASSFWGPGYTYEQYF
NA,TRBJ2-2,TRBV27,CASSRGRGTNTGELFF
TRBD1,TRBJ2-7,TRBV19,CASLPAGGSSYEQYF
TRBD2,TRBJ2-5,TRBV15,CATSRVGSGAAQETQYF
NA,TRBJ2-2,TRBV15,CATQTSGLNTGELFF
TRBD1,TRBJ2-7,TRBV5-5,CASSSRAGTGGYEQYF
NA,TRBJ2-6,TRBV5-4,CASSRPGRMSQGANVLTF
NA,TRBJ2-1,TRBV2,CASSDFWGGTDNEQFF
NA,TRBJ1-5,TRBV7-9,CASTRGNSNQPQHF
TRBD2,TRBJ2-3,TRBV7-9,CASSSGGAGTQYF
TRBD1,TRBJ2-7,TRBV30,CAWSAGTGDEQYF
TRBD1,TRBJ1-3,TRBV2,CASKTGGLGNTIYF
TRBD1,TRBJ1-1,TRBV5-1,CASSSLGTEGFKDTEAFF
NA,TRBJ2-1,TRBV7-8,CASSATSFSYNEQFF
TRBD1,TRBJ1-2,TRBV5-5,CASSSGQGDRGYTF
TRBD2,TRBJ2-1,TRBV11-2,CASSLDRGVGEQFF
TRBD1,TRBJ2-3,TRBV28,CASSLGTGVPDTQYF
NA,TRBJ2-7,TRBV6-5,CASSFGQLKNEQYF
NA,TRBJ2-3,TRBV5-6,CASSPSTGGFLTDTQYF
TRBD1,TRBJ2-1,TRBV9,CASHGTGGNEQFF
NA,TRBJ2-1,TRBV2,CASSPGTGHNEQFF